This T cell receptor (beta chain) came from a study of CD4 T cells in relation to SARS-CoV-2 and coronaviruses. CD4+ T cells from unexposed donors were obtained before the COVID-19 pandemic (2011-2018). Isolation of CD4+ T cells took place after less than twelve days in culture. The protocol was immunoSEQ multiplex PCR, while the TCRdb copy is restricted to in-frame clones and leaves out a portion. Found here are some 14,000 clones, 76% of them singletons; the top ten hold roughly 24%. Trimming removed 4 bases from V and 4 bases from J, with 10 bases in between. This CDR3 contains 13 residues. Germline V gene sequence: CDR1 LNHNV, CDR2 YYDKDF (reference sequence). In its sample, this clone was seen a few times. Its antigen is not known.

The clonotype comes from a human donor in good health. The chain has TRBV15 and TRBJ1-1, with D uncertain. Material: CD4+ T cells from PBMCs, cultured in vitro. The CDR3, as DNA: TGTGCCACCAGCAACGGGGTGAGCACTGAAGCTTTCTTT. Its translation: CATSNGVSTEAFF.